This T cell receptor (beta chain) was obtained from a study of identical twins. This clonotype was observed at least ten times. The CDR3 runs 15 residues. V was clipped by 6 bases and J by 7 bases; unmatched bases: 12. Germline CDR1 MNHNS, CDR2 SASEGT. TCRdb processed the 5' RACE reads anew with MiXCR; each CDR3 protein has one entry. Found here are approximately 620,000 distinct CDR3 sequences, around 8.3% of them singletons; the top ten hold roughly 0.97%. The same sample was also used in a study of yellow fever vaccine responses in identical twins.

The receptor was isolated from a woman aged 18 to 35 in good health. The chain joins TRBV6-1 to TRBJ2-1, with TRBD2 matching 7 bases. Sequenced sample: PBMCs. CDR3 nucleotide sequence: TGTGCCAGCAGCCCGAGGGGCGGGAGTGGTAATGAGCAGTTCTTC. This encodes CASSPRGGSGNEQFF.